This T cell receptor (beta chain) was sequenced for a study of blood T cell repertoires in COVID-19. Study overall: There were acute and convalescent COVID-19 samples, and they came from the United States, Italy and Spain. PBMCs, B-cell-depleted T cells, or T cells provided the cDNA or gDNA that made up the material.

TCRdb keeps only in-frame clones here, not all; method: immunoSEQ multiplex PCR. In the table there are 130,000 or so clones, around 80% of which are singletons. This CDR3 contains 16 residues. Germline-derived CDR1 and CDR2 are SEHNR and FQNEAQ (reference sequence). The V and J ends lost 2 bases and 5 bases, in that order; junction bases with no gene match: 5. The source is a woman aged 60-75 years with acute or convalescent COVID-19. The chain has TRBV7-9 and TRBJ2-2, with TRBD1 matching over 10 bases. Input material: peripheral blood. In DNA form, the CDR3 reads TGTGCCAGCAGCTTATGGGACAGGGGTCGTACCGGGGAGCTGTTTTTT. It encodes CASSLWDRGRTGELFF.